The 20 T cell receptor beta chains in this list originate from one sample, sequenced in a study of radiation and T cells in renal cell carcinoma. Time point of the sample: baseline pretreatment blood. Treatment noted: 15 Gy SBRT to primary tumor, nephrectomy 4 weeks later. Repertoires were generated with immunoSEQ multiplex PCR, while TCRdb's copy carries only in-frame clones and drops some. This sample has 130,000 or so clones, with roughly 83% found just once. The sequenced sample was blood, obtained from a patient whose treatment included radiotherapy and nephrectomy. The receptors here all came from a woman between 45 and 60 years old with renal cell carcinoma.

The CDR3 DNA reads TGTGCCAGCAGCGTAGAACTAGCGGGGAACACCGGGGAGCTGTTTTTT. This gives the protein CASSVELAGNTGELFF. V and J are TRBV9 and TRBJ2-2; 9 bases are shared with TRBD2. The CDR3 consists of 16 residues. Germline CDR1 and CDR2: SGDLS and YYNGEE. With 0 bases clipped from V and 1 base from J, the junction kept 1 base outside the gene matches.

In its sample, this clone was seen once. The rearrangement links TRBV5-4 to TRBJ1-1; D is unresolved. CDR1 is SGHNT and CDR2 is YYREEE in the germline V gene (reference sequence). The CDR3 is 12 amino acids. V was cut by 7 bases and J by 3 bases, with 10 bases left in between. CDR3 residues: CASSPGDTEAFF. The CDR3 DNA follows: TGTGCCAGCTCCCCCGGGGACACTGAAGCTTTCTTT.

The chain couples TRBV11-2 to TRBJ2-7, with D possibly being TRBD1 (5 bases). Per the germline V gene, CDR1 is SGHAT and CDR2 is FQNNGV. V was cut by 3 bases and J by 3 bases, with 15 bases left in between. The CDR3 runs to 15 residues. The CDR3 spells CASSLQGVGYYEQYF. The CDR3 nucleotides are TGTGCCAGCAGCTTGCAGGGTGTTGGTTACTACGAGCAGTACTTC.

This clone was picked up one time. The CDR3 is CASSPRGRAMNTEAFF. The CDR3 coding sequence is TGTGCCAGCAGTCCCCGAGGGCGGGCTATGAACACTGAAGCTTTCTTT. The chain is built from TRBV2 and TRBJ1-1, with D uncertain. The CDR3 is 16 amino acids. Germline V gene sequence: CDR1 SNHLY, CDR2 FYNNEI. Trimming left V 5 bases short and J 0 bases short, with 16 bases between.

V and J are TRBV5-4 and TRBJ2-7; no definite D call. V gave up 0 bases and J gave up 0 bases, with 4 bases separating them. Germline V gene data show CDR1 as SGHNT and CDR2 as YYREEE (reference sequence). The CDR3 sequence is 13 residues long. The CDR3 DNA is TGTGCCAGCAGCTTGGACTTCTCCTACGAGCAGTACTTC. Its translation is CASSLDFSYEQYF.

The chain combines TRBV7-2 with TRBJ2-1; TRBD2 is a possible D gene (6 bases). The CDR3 totals 17 residues. In germline, CDR1 is SGHTA, CDR2 FQGNSA. Trimming shortened V by 3 bases and J by 5 bases, and 20 bases separated the two germline ends. The CDR3 is CASSLDLSAGADNEQFF. CDR3 in DNA: TGTGCCAGCAGCTTGGACCTCTCAGCGGGTGCCGACAATGAGCAGTTCTTC.

The rearrangement joins TRBV5-1 to TRBJ2-3; 10 nucleotides match TRBD2. The CDR3 spans 15 residues. Trimming cost V 4 bases and J 3 bases; bases outside gene matches: 5. Germline CDR1 and CDR2: SGHRS and YFSETQ. CDR3 nucleotide sequence: TGCGCCAGCAGCCCGGAGCGGGGGGGGACAGATACGCAGTATTTT. This translates into CASSPERGGTDTQYF. Full variable domain (remainder filled in from reference TRBV5-1 and TRBJ2-3): KAGVTQTPRYLIKTRGQQVTLSCSPISGHRSVSWYQQTPGQGLQFLFEYFSETQRNKGNFPGRFSGRQFSNSRSEMNVSTLELGDSALYLCASSPERGGTDTQYFGPGTRLTVL.

The rearrangement uses TRBV5-4 and TRBJ2-3, with D tentatively TRBD2 (6 bases). Looked up from germline, CDR1 is SGHNT and CDR2 is YYREEE (reference sequence). V lost 1 base and J lost 2, with 14 bases in between. The CDR3 covers 16 residues. CDR3 region: CASSLLGRSVTDTQYF. The CDR3 coding sequence is TGTGCCAGCAGCTTGCTGGGGAGGAGTGTCACAGATACGCAGTATTTT.

J is TRBJ2-1 and V is TRBV11-3; 12 bases match TRBD1. Germline lookup yields CDR1 SGHNT and CDR2 YENEEA. After removal of 8 bases from V and 5 bases from J, the junction contained 13 bases not matched to a gene. This CDR3 has 17 residues. CDR3 amino acids: CASRPGQGAPGDNEQFF. As DNA, the CDR3 is TGTGCCAGCCGCCCGGGACAGGGGGCCCCCGGGGACAATGAGCAGTTCTTC.

J is TRBJ2-7 and V is TRBV4-3; D not resolved. The CDR3 sequence is 17 residues long. The V gene's germline CDR1 is LGHNA and CDR2 YSLEER. The V end lost 0 bases, the J end lost 2 bases, and 17 bases lay between the germline ends. Here the CDR3 DNA reads TGCGCCAGCAGCCAAGATAGGGTAGGAACAGTGACCTACGAGCAGTACTTC. Translating it yields CASSQDRVGTVTYEQYF.

This clone came up a few times. The CDR3 DNA is TGCGCCAGCCAGGAACTCTTCTCTGGGGCCAACGTCCTGACTTTC. Translated, it gives CASQELFSGANVLTF. The chain carries TRBV5-1 and TRBJ2-6, with D unclear. This CDR3 region has 15 residues. Trimming left V 7 bases short and J 0 bases short, with 11 bases between. CDR1 is SGHRS and CDR2 is YFSETQ in the germline V gene.

This chain connects TRBV7-2 to TRBJ1-4; 7 positions match TRBD1. The germline V gene encodes CDR1 SGHTA and CDR2 FQGNSA. The CDR3 runs to 16 residues. Losses at the gene ends were 1 base for V and 4 bases for J; bases not matched to a gene: 6. Here the CDR3 DNA reads TGTGCCAGCAGCTTAGTTCAGGGGGTGGGTAATGAAAAACTGTTTTTT. Translation gives CASSLVQGVGNEKLFF.

The rearrangement joins TRBV5-4 to TRBJ1-2; D remains unclear. Germline CDR1 is SGHNT and CDR2 is YYREEE (reference sequence). V dropped 1 base and J dropped 6 bases, with 7 bases sitting between them. The CDR3 length is 12 residues. CDR3 nucleotides: TGTGCCAGCAGCTTGTTGGGAGATGGCTACACCTTC. Translation gives CASSLLGDGYTF.

The rearrangement joins TRBV7-2 to TRBJ2-1, with D possibly matching TRBD2 (7 bases). Germline V lookup: CDR1 SGHTA, CDR2 FQGNSA. V dropped 0 bases and J dropped 6 bases, with 12 bases sitting between them. This CDR3 region has 15 residues. The CDR3 DNA follows: TGTGCCAGCAGCTTAGCGAAGGGGGGGTTCAATGAGCAGTTCTTC. The encoded protein is CASSLAKGGFNEQFF.

The genes are TRBV6-5 and TRBJ1-2; 12 bases are shared with TRBD1. Unmatched junction bases numbered 0, after V lost 4 bases and J lost 6 bases. The germline V gene has CDR1 MNHEY and CDR2 SVGAGI. The CDR3 extends over 13 amino acids. CDR3 in amino acids: CASSWDRGHGYTF. The CDR3 DNA reads as TGTGCCAGCAGTTGGGACAGGGGGCATGGCTACACCTTC.

The chain couples TRBV18 to TRBJ1-4, with TRBD1 identical over 10 bases. The CDR3 is made up of 15 amino acids. Germline V gene lookup returns CDR1 KGHSH and CDR2 LQKENI. V dropped 6 bases and J dropped 8; count of bases not matched to a gene: 9. CDR3 sequence: CASSRAGTGEEKLFF. The CDR3 DNA is TGTGCCAGCTCCCGGGCGGGGACAGGGGAAGAAAAACTGTTTTTT.

This chain uses TRBV9 with TRBJ1-6, with D unclear. Trimming pared 4 bases from V and 7 bases from J, leaving 15 bases between. Germline assignment: CDR1 SGDLS and CDR2 YYNGEE. The CDR3 contains 15 residues. CDR3 bases: TGTGCCAGCAGCAACCCGGCCTCGGGGAATTCACCCCTCCACTTT. It translates to CASSNPASGNSPLHF.

The chain uses TRBV27 and TRBJ1-5; possible D gene TRBD1, 5 bases. V lost 4 bases, J lost 1 base, and 14 bases lay in between. Per germline, CDR1 MNHEY and CDR2 SMNVEV (reference sequence). The CDR3 totals 16 residues. The CDR3 nucleotides read TGTGCCAGCAGTTCCGCCCAGGGCTGGAGCAATCAGCCCCAGCATTTT. Protein: CASSSAQGWSNQPQHF.

The J gene is TRBJ2-2, the V gene TRBV6-5; D uncertain. The CDR3 totals 12 residues. Looked up from germline, CDR1 is MNHEY and CDR2 is SVGAGI. V was shortened by 2 bases and J by 7 bases, with 5 bases between the two germline ends. The CDR3 is CASSYLNGELFF. The CDR3 DNA reads as TGTGCCAGCAGTTACCTCAACGGGGAGCTGTTTTTT.

The chain joins TRBV28 to TRBJ2-7; 12 bases agree with TRBD2. Losses at the gene ends were 6 bases for V and 2 bases for J; bases not matched to a gene: 5. The length of the CDR3 is 15 residues. Per the germline V gene, CDR1 is MDHEN and CDR2 is SYDVKM. The CDR3 DNA follows: TGTGCCAGCAGGCCTAGCGGGAGGGAAGCCTACGAGCAGTACTTC. As protein: CASRPSGREAYEQYF.